This TCR beta chain was captured in a study of blood T cell repertoires in COVID-19. For the study at large: The United States, Italy and Spain supplied acute and convalescent COVID-19 samples. T cells, B-cell-depleted T cells, or PBMCs supplied cDNA or gDNA.

Sequenced by immunoSEQ multiplex PCR; TCRdb stores in-frame clones only, minus some. The data hold about 110,000 clones, with roughly 70% observed a single time. This TCR derives from a woman between 35 and 50 years old with acute or convalescent COVID-19. The sequenced sample was peripheral blood.

CDR3 in DNA: TGTGCCAGCAGCTTGGGGACAGCATACGCTGAAGCTTTCTTT. Amino acid sequence: CASSLGTAYAEAFF. The gene calls are TRBV5-8 and TRBJ1-1, with D tentatively TRBD1 (6 bases). This CDR3 spans 14 amino acids. Trimming shortened V by 0 bases and J by 6 bases, and 12 bases separated the two germline ends. Germline V gives CDR1 SGHTS, CDR2 YDEGEE.